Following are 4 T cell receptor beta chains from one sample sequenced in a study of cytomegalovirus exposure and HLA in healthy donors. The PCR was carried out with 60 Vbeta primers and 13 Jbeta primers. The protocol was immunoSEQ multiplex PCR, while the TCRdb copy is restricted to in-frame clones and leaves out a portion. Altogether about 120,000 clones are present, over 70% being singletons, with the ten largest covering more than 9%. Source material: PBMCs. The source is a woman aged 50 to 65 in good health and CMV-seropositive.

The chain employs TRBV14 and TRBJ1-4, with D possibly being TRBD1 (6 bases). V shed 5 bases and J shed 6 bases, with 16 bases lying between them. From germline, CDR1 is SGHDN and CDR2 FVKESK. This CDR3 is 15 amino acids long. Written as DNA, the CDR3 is TGTGCCAGCAGCACACGGACAGCGTCATATGAAAAACTGTTTTTT. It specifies CASSTRTASYEKLFF.

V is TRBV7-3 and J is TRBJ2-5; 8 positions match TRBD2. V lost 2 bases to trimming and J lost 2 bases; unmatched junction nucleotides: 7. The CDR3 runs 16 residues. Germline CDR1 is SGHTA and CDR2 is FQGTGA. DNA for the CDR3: TGTGCCAGCAGCTTAGGACCGGCGGGAGGACAAGAGACCCAGTACTTC. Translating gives CASSLGPAGGQETQYF. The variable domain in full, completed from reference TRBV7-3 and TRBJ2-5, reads GAGVSQTPSNKVTEKGKYVELRCDPISGHTALYWYRQSLGQGPEFLIYFQGTGAADDSGLPNDRFFAVRPEGSVSTLKIQRTERGDSAVYLCASSLGPAGGQETQYFGPGTRLLVL.

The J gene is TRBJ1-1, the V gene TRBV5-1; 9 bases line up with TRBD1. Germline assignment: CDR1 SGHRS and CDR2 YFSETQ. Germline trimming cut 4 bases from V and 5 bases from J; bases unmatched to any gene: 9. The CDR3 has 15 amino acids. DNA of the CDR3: TGCGCCAGCAGCCCACCCGGGACAGGGTCTACTGAAGCTTTCTTT. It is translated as CASSPPGTGSTEAFF.

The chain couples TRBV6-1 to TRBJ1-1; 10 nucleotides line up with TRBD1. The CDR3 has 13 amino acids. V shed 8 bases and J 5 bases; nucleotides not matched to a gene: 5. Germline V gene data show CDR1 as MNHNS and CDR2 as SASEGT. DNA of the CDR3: TGTGCCAGCCTCCGGGGACAGGGGACTGAAGCTTTCTTT. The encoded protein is CASLRGQGTEAFF.